These 10 T cell receptor beta chains came from one sample sequenced in a study of cytomegalovirus exposure and HLA in healthy donors. It was with 60 Vbeta and 13 Jbeta primers that the PCR ran. Libraries were prepared by immunoSEQ multiplex PCR; TCRdb keeps only in-frame clonotypes and omits some of them. The data hold 150,000 or so clones, with approximately 70% observed a single time. The specimen was PBMCs. These receptors all come from a woman aged 18-30 years in good health and CMV-seronegative.

The chain uses TRBV18 and TRBJ2-7, with 7 bases fitting TRBD1. In germline, CDR1 is KGHSH, CDR2 LQKENI. The CDR3 has 12 amino acids. Losses at the gene ends were 6 bases for V and 4 bases for J; bases not matched to a gene: 3. Written as DNA, the CDR3 is TGTGCCAGCTCCTGGGACAGATACGAGCAGTACGTC. Translation gives CASSWDRYEQYV.

V is TRBV18 and J is TRBJ2-5, with D uncertain. There are 13 residues in the CDR3. The V gene's germline CDR1 is KGHSH and CDR2 LQKENI. The ends were cut back, 3 bases at V and 5 bases at J, with 10 bases in the middle. In DNA form, the CDR3 reads TGTGCCAGCTCACCGCTAAAGATGGAGACCCAGTACTTC. Its translation is CASSPLKMETQYF.

V is TRBV5-1 and J is TRBJ2-1, with a weak D call TRBD2 (6 bases). Trimming pared 2 bases from V and 6 bases from J, leaving 6 bases between. The CDR3 is 12 amino acids. In germline, CDR1 is SGHRS, CDR2 YFSETQ. CDR3 region: CASSLLANEQFF. The CDR3 DNA follows: TGCGCCAGCAGCTTACTAGCCAATGAGCAGTTCTTC.

The V gene is TRBV19, the J gene TRBJ2-3; D is possibly TRBD1 (6 bases). The CDR3 runs to 15 residues. The V end was cut by 10 bases, the J end by 5 bases, with 22 bases between. CDR1 LNHDA and CDR2 SQIVND come from the germline V gene (reference sequence). DNA for the CDR3: TGTGCCACCTCCGAACAGGGTCCCCGGGGAGATACGCAGTATTTT. It is translated as CATSEQGPRGDTQYF. Together with reference TRBV19 and TRBJ2-3, the CDR3 gives the full variable domain: DGGITQSPKYLFRKEGQNVTLSCEQNLNHDAMYWYRQDPGQGLRLIYYSQIVNDFQKGDIAEGYSVSREKKESFPLTVTSAQKNPTAFYLCATSEQGPRGDTQYFGPGTRLTVL.

CDR3 coding DNA: TGTGCCAGCAGTTTAGAGAGGAGGGCCGAGCAGTACTTC. It codes for CASSLERRAEQYF. The V gene is TRBV28, the J gene TRBJ2-7; a possible D gene is TRBD2 (6 bases). The CDR3 loop spans 13 amino acids. Germline V gene data show CDR1 as MDHEN and CDR2 as SYDVKM. V was pared by 2 bases and J by 6 bases, with 11 bases between. The whole variable domain, filled in from reference TRBV28 and TRBJ2-7, reads DVKVTQSSRYLVKRTGEKVFLECVQDMDHENMFWYRQDPGLGLRLIYFSYDVKMKEKGDIPEGYSVSREKKERFSLILESASTNQTSMYLCASSLERRAEQYFGPGTRLTVT.

V and J are TRBV10-3 and TRBJ1-1, with unresolved D. The length of the CDR3 is 14 residues. Germline V CDR1 and CDR2: ENHRY, SYGVKD. Trimming cost V 5 bases and J 1 base, with 11 bases left between them. The chain's CDR3 is CAISPAVRNTEAFF. The CDR3, as DNA: TGTGCCATCAGTCCCGCGGTCAGGAACACTGAAGCTTTCTTT.

This sequence joins TRBV5-1 and TRBJ2-7, with 9 bases fitting TRBD1. J was trimmed by 4 bases and V by 1 base; bases with no gene match: 3. Germline CDR1 is SGHRS and CDR2 is YFSETQ. The CDR3 extends over 14 amino acids. CDR3 region: CASSLSGQGYEQYF. CDR3 in DNA: TGCGCCAGCAGCTTGTCGGGACAGGGTTACGAGCAGTACTTC.

The gene calls are TRBV7-9 and TRBJ2-4; D might be TRBD2 (6 bases). This CDR3 is built from 12 residues. Trimming took off 3 bases at V and 6 bases at J, with 6 bases between the two ends. Germline V gene data show CDR1 as SEHNR and CDR2 as FQNEAQ (reference sequence). CDR3 DNA: TGTGCCAGCAGCTTGGAGGGAAACATTCAGTACTTC. Translating it yields CASSLEGNIQYF.

In the case of this clone: Mismatch with germline at one junction end may stem from a read error. The rearrangement joins TRBV10-3 to TRBJ2-1, with TRBD2 identical over 10 bases. The CDR3 is 15 amino acids. The germline gives CDR1 ENHRY, CDR2 SYGVKD. The CDR3: CASSYSGGAYNEQFF. The DNA of the CDR3 is TGTGCCAGCAGTTACAGCGGGGGGGCCTACAATGAGCAGTTCTTC.

The chain links TRBV7-3 to TRBJ1-1; D not certain. V shed 5 bases and J shed 11 bases, with 15 bases lying between them. Per germline, CDR1 SGHTA and CDR2 FQGTGA. This CDR3 has 12 amino acids. CDR3 in amino acids: CASSLGSSVAFF. The CDR3 DNA is TGTGCCAGCAGCCTCGGGTCTTCGGTGGCTTTCTTT. Combining the CDR3 with reference TRBV7-3 and TRBJ1-1 gives the whole variable domain GAGVSQTPSNKVTEKGKYVELRCDPISGHTALYWYRQSLGQGPEFLIYFQGTGAADDSGLPNDRFFAVRPEGSVSTLKIQRTERGDSAVYLCASSLGSSVAFFGQGTRLTVV.